Sequencing of this TCR beta chain was carried out in a study of blood T cell repertoires in COVID-19. Background on the study: In each case, the material was cDNA or gDNA derived from T cells, B-cell-depleted T cells, or PBMCs.

Germline-derived CDR1 and CDR2 are SGHRS and YFSETQ. This CDR3 contains 15 residues. With 3 bases clipped from V and 5 bases from J, the junction kept 6 bases outside the gene matches. The protocol was immunoSEQ multiplex PCR, while the TCRdb copy is restricted to in-frame clones and leaves out a portion. Of around 94,000 clones detected, over 80% appear once; the ten largest clones hold under 3.5%. Material: peripheral blood. This sequence joins TRBV5-1 and TRBJ2-5; 11 bases fit TRBD2. This TCR derives from a man in his fifties or sixties with acute or convalescent COVID-19. CDR3 coding DNA: TGCGCCAGCAGCTCTCTGGGACTAGCGGATGAGACCCAGTACTTC. Protein product: CASSSLGLADETQYF.